Below are 24 T cell receptor beta chains sequenced from a single sample in a study of shared clonotypes between healthy human individuals. Only in-frame clones appear in the TCRdb table, and some are missing; sequencing was by immunoSEQ multiplex PCR. The sample holds some 1,100,000 clones, about 84% seen once. Sequences were obtained from memory CD4+ T cells from PBMCs. Subset given: CD45RA-negative fraction. The receptors stem from a man in his late teens or twenties in good health. Some clones in this sample may be carry-over from other donors' samples.

This rearrangement joins TRBV11-2 to TRBJ2-7; 8 positions agree with TRBD2. The V gene end was trimmed by 4 bases and the J gene end by 3 bases; junction bases not matched to a gene: 8. CDR3 length: 15 amino acids. Germline V lookup: CDR1 SGHAT, CDR2 FQNNGV. CDR3 sequence: CASSWGSGINYEQYF. For the CDR3, the DNA is TGTGCCAGCAGCTGGGGTAGCGGGATCAACTACGAGCAGTACTTC.

The chain has TRBV12-5 and TRBJ2-7; D may match TRBD1 or TRBD2 (5 bases each). The CDR3 totals 15 residues. Trimming shortened V by 7 bases and J by 5 bases, and 21 bases separated the two germline ends. Looked up from germline, CDR1 is LGHNT and CDR2 is FRNRAP. CDR3 in DNA: TGTGCTAGTGCCCTCGCCCGGGGCTCCTACCACGAGCAGTACTTC. This translates into CASALARGSYHEQYF.

Points on this clone: Different DNA sequences within this sample yield the same CDR3. The J gene is TRBJ2-7, the V gene TRBV29-1; unclear D gene. Trimming pared 4 bases from V and 2 bases from J, leaving 9 bases between. This CDR3 region has 12 residues. CDR1 is SQVTM and CDR2 is ANQGSEA in the germline V gene. The CDR3 DNA sequence: TGCAGCGTTGTGGGTACGACCTACGAGCAGTACTTC. Translated, it gives CSVVGTTYEQYF.

J is TRBJ2-5 and V is TRBV15; 8 bases match TRBD2. Germline-derived CDR1 and CDR2 are LNHNV and YYDKDF (reference sequence). Trimming at V came to 0 bases and at J to 4 bases, leaving 7 bases not matched to a gene. CDR3 length: 16 residues. The CDR3 DNA is TGTGCCACCAGCAGAGATTCTGCGGGAGGTGGAGAGACCCAGTACTTC. It translates to CATSRDSAGGGETQYF.

This clone was seen a few times. This chain joins TRBV20-1 and TRBJ1-1, with no clear D. This CDR3 region has 11 residues. Trimming shortened V by 3 bases and J by 7 bases, and 9 bases separated the two germline ends. Germline loops: CDR1 DFQATT, CDR2 SNEGSKA (reference sequence). CDR3 nucleotides: TGCAGTGCTAGGGCGCCGTTTGAAGCTTTCTTT. Translation gives CSARAPFEAFF.

V is TRBV7-2 and J is TRBJ2-4; D is perhaps TRBD2 (6 bases). The CDR3 has 14 amino acids. The V gene's germline CDR1 is SGHTA and CDR2 FQGNSA. Trimming stripped 4 bases from V and 0 bases from J, with 7 bases between. CDR3: CASSSRGAKNIQYF. In nucleotides, the CDR3 is TGTGCCAGCAGCTCGCGGGGAGCCAAAAACATTCAGTACTTC. Full variable domain (remainder filled in from reference TRBV7-2 and TRBJ2-4): GAGVSQSPSNKVTEKGKDVELRCDPISGHTALYWYRQSLGQGLEFLIYFQGNSAPDKSGLPSDRFSAERTGGSVSTLTIQRTQQEDSAVYLCASSSRGAKNIQYFGAGTRLSVL.

The chain joins TRBV7-3 to TRBJ2-7, with a weak D call TRBD1 (5 bases). Germline-derived CDR1 and CDR2 are SGHTA and FQGTGA. Trimming took off 6 bases at V and 6 bases at J, with 15 bases between the two ends. The CDR3 spans 13 residues. The CDR3 DNA follows: TGTGCCAGCAGTTATGCCCAGGGAACCGAGCAGTACTTC. Its protein is CASSYAQGTEQYF. Supplemented by reference TRBV7-3 and TRBJ2-7, the full variable domain reads GAGVSQTPSNKVTEKGKYVELRCDPISGHTALYWYRQSLGQGPEFLIYFQGTGAADDSGLPNDRFFAVRPEGSVSTLKIQRTERGDSAVYLCASSYAQGTEQYFGPGTRLTVT.

CDR3 amino acids: CASSATAGGPNEQYF. The CDR3 nucleotides are TGCGCCAGCAGCGCCACTGCGGGAGGGCCCAACGAGCAGTACTTC. J is TRBJ2-7 and V is TRBV5-1; 9 positions match TRBD2. Germline-derived CDR1 and CDR2 are SGHRS and YFSETQ. The CDR3 has 15 amino acids. V shed 4 bases, J shed 5 bases, and the junction held 10 bases outside the gene matches.

A few counts support this clone. This CDR3 reads CASSILASGGNEQFF. In nucleotides, the CDR3 is TGTGCCAGTAGTATTTTGGCTAGCGGGGGCAATGAGCAGTTCTTC. J is TRBJ2-1 and V is TRBV19; 10 bases agree with TRBD2. The V gene end was trimmed by 3 bases and the J gene end by 6 bases; junction bases not matched to a gene: 5. Germline V lookup: CDR1 LNHDA, CDR2 SQIVND (reference sequence). The CDR3 covers 15 residues.

This chain links TRBV7-2 with TRBJ2-2; no reliable D call. This CDR3 region has 14 residues. CDR1 and CDR2 (germline): SGHTA, FQGNSA. Trimming pared 3 bases from V and 4 bases from J, leaving 9 bases between. DNA of the CDR3: TGTGCCAGCAGCTTGAGCCAGCGCACCGGGGAGCTGTTTTTT. Protein product: CASSLSQRTGELFF. Looking up the rest from reference TRBV7-2 and TRBJ2-2 gives the full variable domain: GAGVSQSPSNKVTEKGKDVELRCDPISGHTALYWYRQSLGQGLEFLIYFQGNSAPDKSGLPSDRFSAERTGGSVSTLTIQRTQQEDSAVYLCASSLSQRTGELFFGEGSRLTVL.

In nucleotides, the CDR3 is TGTGCCACCAGCAGAGATCCCCAGCTAGAGACCCAGTACTTC. Its translation: CATSRDPQLETQYF. The chain is built from TRBV15 and TRBJ2-5; D unclear. This CDR3 region has 14 residues. Germline CDR1 reads LNHNV; CDR2 reads YYDKDF (reference sequence). The V gene lost 0 bases and the J gene lost 4 bases, with 9 bases spanning the gap.

V usage is TRBV28 and J usage is TRBJ2-5; no clear D gene. V dropped 9 bases and J dropped 0 bases, with 8 bases sitting between them. There are 12 residues in the CDR3. Per the germline V gene, CDR1 is MDHEN and CDR2 is SYDVKM. Written as DNA, the CDR3 is TGTGCCAGTAGCCGGGACCAAGAGACCCAGTACTTC. It translates to CASSRDQETQYF.

Only one count was recorded for this clone. The chain has TRBV5-1 and TRBJ2-3; 8 bases match TRBD2. CDR1 and CDR2 from the germline V gene are SGHRS and YFSETQ. The length of the CDR3 is 16 residues. Unmatched junction bases numbered 14, after V lost 6 bases and J lost 5 bases. The CDR3: CASTEGPAGVGDTQYF. As DNA, the CDR3 is TGCGCCAGCACCGAAGGGCCAGCGGGAGTTGGAGATACGCAGTATTTT.

The rearrangement links TRBV2 to TRBJ2-2; 9 nucleotides line up with TRBD1. Germline lookup yields CDR1 SNHLY and CDR2 FYNNEI. This CDR3 has 14 amino acids. The chain's CDR3 is CVSFRDRANGELFF. Written as DNA, the CDR3 is TGTGTTTCATTCCGGGACAGGGCGAACGGGGAGCTGTTTTTT.

J is TRBJ2-1 and V is TRBV2; D possibly uses TRBD1 or TRBD2 (5 bases each). Trimming removed 4 bases from V and 0 bases from J, with 10 bases in between. There are 15 residues in the CDR3. CDR1 SNHLY and CDR2 FYNNEI come from the germline V gene. The CDR3, as DNA: TGTGCCAGCAGTGTCCGGGACCCCTCCTACAATGAGCAGTTCTTC. As protein: CASSVRDPSYNEQFF.

This chain joins TRBV5-1 and TRBJ1-1; 7 bases map to TRBD1. The CDR3 is made up of 14 amino acids. Per germline, CDR1 SGHRS and CDR2 YFSETQ. The ends lost 0 bases at V and 7 bases at J; junction bases unmatched: 6. The CDR3 region has the DNA TGCGCCAGCAGCTTGGAAGTTGGGGACAGTGAAGCTTTCTTT. Translation: CASSLEVGDSEAFF.

The chain couples TRBV18 to TRBJ1-1; the D is unclear. The CDR3 has 15 residues. Trimming left V 1 base short and J 0 bases short, with 9 bases between. Germline CDR1 is KGHSH and CDR2 is LQKENI. The CDR3 protein is CASSPRQPVNTEAFF. DNA of the CDR3: TGTGCCAGCTCACCACGCCAGCCAGTGAACACTGAAGCTTTCTTT.

The chain is built from TRBV9 and TRBJ2-3; D may be TRBD2 (6 bases). Per the germline V gene, CDR1 is SGDLS and CDR2 is YYNGEE. This CDR3 region has 14 residues. Trimming removed 4 bases at V and 2 bases at J, with 11 bases between. Here the CDR3 DNA reads TGTGCCAGCAGCCCGGGAGTTACCACAGATACGCAGTATTTT. It specifies CASSPGVTTDTQYF. The complete variable domain, with remaining parts taken from reference TRBV9 and TRBJ2-3, reads DSGVTQTPKHLITATGQRVTLRCSPRSGDLSVYWYQQSLDQGLQFLIQYYNGEERAKGNILERFSAQQFPDLHSELNLSSLELGDSALYFCASSPGVTTDTQYFGPGTRLTVL.

This clone came up once. V is TRBV6-6 and J is TRBJ2-7; D is undetermined. The CDR3 extends over 13 amino acids. V was trimmed by 4 bases and J by 6 bases, leaving 13 bases between them. CDR1 is MNHNY and CDR2 is SVGAGI in the germline V gene (reference sequence). CDR3 bases: TGTGCCAGCAGTTGGAGTAGTCCTACCGAGCAGTACTTC. Its translation: CASSWSSPTEQYF.

The chain joins TRBV14 to TRBJ2-1; 7 bases agree with TRBD2. Per germline, CDR1 SGHDN and CDR2 FVKESK. The CDR3 runs 15 residues. The ends lost 0 bases at V and 7 bases at J; junction bases unmatched: 6. The chain's CDR3 is CASSQDPLAENEQFF. The CDR3 region has the DNA TGTGCCAGCAGCCAAGATCCGCTAGCGGAGAATGAGCAGTTCTTC.

This chain links TRBV5-1 with TRBJ1-2; D gene ambiguous. This CDR3 has 13 residues. The V end was cut by 8 bases, the J end by 2 bases, with 13 bases between. Per germline, CDR1 SGHRS and CDR2 YFSETQ. CDR3 sequence reads: CARKVARNYGYTF. For the CDR3, the DNA is TGCGCCAGGAAAGTGGCGAGGAACTATGGCTACACCTTC.

Concerning this clone: The sample carries other DNA sequences with the same CDR3. The V call is TRBV7-2, the J call TRBJ2-2; TRBD2 aligns across 7 bases. CDR1 and CDR2 from the germline V gene are SGHTA and FQGNSA. The ends lost 3 bases at V and 3 bases at J; junction bases unmatched: 1. The CDR3 is 14 amino acids. The CDR3 reads CASSLGRDTGELFF. The CDR3, as DNA: TGTGCCAGCAGCTTGGGGAGGGACACCGGGGAGCTGTTTTTT. Complete variable domain (other parts from reference TRBV7-2 and TRBJ2-2): GAGVSQSPSNKVTEKGKDVELRCDPISGHTALYWYRQSLGQGLEFLIYFQGNSAPDKSGLPSDRFSAERTGGSVSTLTIQRTQQEDSAVYLCASSLGRDTGELFFGEGSRLTVL.

The chain links TRBV18 to TRBJ1-5; D is ambiguous. V was shortened by 4 bases and J by 5 bases, with 9 bases between the two germline ends. This CDR3 region has 13 residues. Germline V gene sequence: CDR1 KGHSH, CDR2 LQKENI. The CDR3 bases are TGTGCCAGCTCACAGAACCATTATCAGCCCCAGCATTTT. It specifies CASSQNHYQPQHF.

The V and J genes are TRBV30 and TRBJ1-6; 7 nucleotides match TRBD1. The CDR3 contains 14 residues. Per germline, CDR1 GTSNPN and CDR2 SVGIG (reference sequence). With 5 bases clipped from V and 5 bases from J, the junction kept 6 bases outside the gene matches. The chain's CDR3 is CAWSRQGHNSPLHF. DNA for the CDR3: TGTGCCTGGTCTCGACAGGGCCATAATTCACCCCTCCACTTT.